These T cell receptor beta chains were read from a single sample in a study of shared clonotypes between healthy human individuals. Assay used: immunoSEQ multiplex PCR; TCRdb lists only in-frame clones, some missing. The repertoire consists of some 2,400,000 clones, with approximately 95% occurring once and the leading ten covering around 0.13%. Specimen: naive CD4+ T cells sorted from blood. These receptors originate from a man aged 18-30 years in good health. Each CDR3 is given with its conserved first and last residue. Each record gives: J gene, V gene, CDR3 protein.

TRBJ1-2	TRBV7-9	CASSQRKTGQHLGGYTF
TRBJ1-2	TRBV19	CASSIDDRGFFYGYTF
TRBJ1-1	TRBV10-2	CASSNLNTEAFF
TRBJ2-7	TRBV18	CASSLGTGTYEQYF
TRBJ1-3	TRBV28	CATYPGARERNTIYF
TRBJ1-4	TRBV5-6	CASTELLGTGGTNEKLFF
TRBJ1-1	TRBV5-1	CASSLQGGTEAFF
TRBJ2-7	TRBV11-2	CASSLVGRGGYEQYF
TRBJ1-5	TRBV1	CTSSHGQLGYSNQPQHF
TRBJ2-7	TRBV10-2	CASSESIPGRDEQYF
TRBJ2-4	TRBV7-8	CASSYGRDFPRPCHF
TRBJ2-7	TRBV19	CASSRPGDKPYEQYF
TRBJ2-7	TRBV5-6	CASRPPGGHGEQYF
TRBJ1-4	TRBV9	CASSKGQATNEKLFF
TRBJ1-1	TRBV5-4	CASSSRDRAVIEAFF
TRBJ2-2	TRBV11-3	CASSPAQGRTTGELFF
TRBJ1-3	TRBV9	CASSVAAATSLGFVNTIYF
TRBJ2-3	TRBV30	CAWSVVLITDTQYF
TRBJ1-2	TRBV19	CASSIETGSRYGYTF
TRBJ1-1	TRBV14	CASSQDFGWAEAFF
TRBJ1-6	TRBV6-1	CASSENRDNSPLHF
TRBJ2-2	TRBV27	CATRVGELFF
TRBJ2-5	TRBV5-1	CASSLDVGHQETQYF
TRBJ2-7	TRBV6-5	CASSPLSKGTYEQYF
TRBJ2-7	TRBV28	CASSLGTVTYEQYF
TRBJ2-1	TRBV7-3	CASSPAGPTSNEQFF
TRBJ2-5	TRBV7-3	CASTRSGETQYF
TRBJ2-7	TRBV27	CASSSLPLTEDSSYEQYF
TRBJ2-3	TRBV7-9	CASSYSPSSGGTDTQYF
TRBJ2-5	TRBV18	CASSPLSGVETQYF
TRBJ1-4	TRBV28	CASRPTGGNEKLFF
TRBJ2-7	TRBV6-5	CASSYSRALPGEQYF
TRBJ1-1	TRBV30	CAWKWSGGTEAFF
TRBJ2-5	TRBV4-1	CASSPVIKAQETQYF
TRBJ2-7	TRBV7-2	CASSELAGGPYEQYF
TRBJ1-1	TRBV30	CAWKRTGGVNTEAFF
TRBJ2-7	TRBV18	CASSPLRGSYEQYF
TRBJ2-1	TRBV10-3	CATWGGGMSSYNEQFF
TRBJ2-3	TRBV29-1	CSVEEKVADTQYF
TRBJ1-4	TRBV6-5	CASSYVFNEKLFF
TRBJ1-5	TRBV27	CASSSADQGQPQHF
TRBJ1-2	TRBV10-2	CASSEKGRVSGYTF
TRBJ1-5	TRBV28	CASSFDQPQHF
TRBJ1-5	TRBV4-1	CASSPGTRSNQPQHF
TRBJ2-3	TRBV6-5	CASSYASGSTDTQYF
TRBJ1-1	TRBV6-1	CASSLDRGDTEAFF
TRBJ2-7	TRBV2	CASSDGTGAYEQYF
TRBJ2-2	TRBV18	CASSPGITGGRTGELFF
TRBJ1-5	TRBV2	CASSEALGLVQPQHF